Below are 18 T cell receptor beta chains sequenced from a single sample in a study of CD8+ T cells in alopecia areata. Extraction of RNA preceded its reverse transcription into cDNA, which served as the sequencing template. Measured with immunoSEQ multiplex PCR; TCRdb has only the in-frame clones, and not every one. The data show 200,000 to 250,000 clones, over 60% seen once. Treatment denoted: oral pan-JAK inhibitor, 5-10 mg twice daily. The sequencing used CD4+ T cells sorted from blood, collected at week 4, from a patient treated with tofacitinib. The receptors originated from a human donor with alopecia areata.

The chain is built from TRBV7-2 and TRBJ2-3; D uncertain. CDR1 and CDR2 from the germline V gene are SGHTA and FQGNSA. This CDR3 spans 11 amino acids. V lost 1 base and J lost 11, with 7 bases in between. The CDR3 DNA reads as TGTGCCAGCAGCTTAGGGCGGATGCAGTATTTT. It yields the protein CASSLGRMQYF. Filled out from reference TRBV7-2 and TRBJ2-3, the complete variable domain reads GAGVSQSPSNKVTEKGKDVELRCDPISGHTALYWYRQSLGQGLEFLIYFQGNSAPDKSGLPSDRFSAERTGGSVSTLTIQRTQQEDSAVYLCASSLGRMQYFGPGTRLTVL.

This clone was detected only once. This sequence joins TRBV5-6 and TRBJ2-3; D is uncertain. This CDR3 is built from 17 residues. Per germline, CDR1 SGHDT and CDR2 YYEEEE. The V end was cut by 1 base, the J end by 1 base, with 16 bases between. CDR3 amino acids: CASSLIIDNRGTDTQYF. The CDR3 bases are TGTGCCAGCAGCTTGATCATCGACAACCGGGGCACAGATACGCAGTATTTT.

This clone was seen more than once but under ten times. V gene TRBV5-1 combines with J gene TRBJ2-7; D is uncertain. Germline V gene data show CDR1 as SGHRS and CDR2 as YFSETQ. The CDR3 contains 13 residues. V was clipped by 1 base and J by 1 base, with 6 bases between them. CDR3 loop: CASSLPHSYEQYF. The CDR3 DNA reads TGCGCCAGCAGCTTGCCCCATTCCTACGAGCAGTACTTC.

The chain joins TRBV27 to TRBJ2-5; possible D gene TRBD2, 7 bases. Germline loops: CDR1 MNHEY, CDR2 SMNVEV (reference sequence). The length of the CDR3 is 16 residues. Trimming stripped 1 base from V and 1 base from J, with 13 bases between. CDR3 DNA: TGTGCCAGCAGTTTATGGGGCGGGGGCCCCCAAGAGACCCAGTACTTC. Its protein product is CASSLWGGGPQETQYF.

This clone was seen only once. The chain carries TRBV18 and TRBJ1-1; D gene unclear. V gave up 0 bases and J gave up 4 bases, with 12 bases separating them. The CDR3 consists of 15 residues. Germline loops: CDR1 KGHSH, CDR2 LQKENI. Written as DNA, the CDR3 is TGTGCCAGCTCACCACCGGTTGCGTGGGGCACTGAAGCTTTCTTT. Its translation is CASSPPVAWGTEAFF.

The CDR3, as DNA: TGCGCCAGCAGCTATTATTCCGGGACCGTCCGTGGAGCTTTCTTT. Its protein is CASSYYSGTVRGAFF. This chain links TRBV5-1 with TRBJ1-1; D possibly corresponds to TRBD1 (5 bases). The CDR3 length is 15 residues. Germline loops: CDR1 SGHRS, CDR2 YFSETQ. Trimming stripped 3 bases from V and 10 bases from J, with 22 bases between.

This chain connects TRBV30 to TRBJ1-1, with TRBD1 identical over 8 bases. The CDR3 is 14 residues long. Germline CDR1 and CDR2: GTSNPN and SVGIG (reference sequence). Trimming took 0 bases from V and 5 from J; bases not matched to a gene: 5. In DNA form, the CDR3 reads TGTGCCTGGAGTGTTTGGGACAGGTCAACTGAAGCTTTCTTT. It encodes CAWSVWDRSTEAFF.

The chain links TRBV7-8 to TRBJ1-6; D not resolved. Germline V CDR1 and CDR2: SGHVS, FQNEAQ. The CDR3 runs to 14 residues. V lost 1 base to trimming and J lost 5 bases, with 6 bases between them. This CDR3 is CASSLGQDNSPLHF. CDR3 DNA: TGTGCCAGCAGCTTAGGTCAGGATAATTCACCCCTCCACTTT.

This clone was picked up a small number of times. The gene calls are TRBV29-1 and TRBJ2-3; 9 nucleotides agree with TRBD2. The junction had 3 bases not matched to a gene; V was cut back by 4 bases and J by 4 bases. The CDR3 totals 13 residues. Germline CDR1 is SQVTM and CDR2 is ANQGSEA. CDR3 DNA: TGCAGCGTTGCGGGACTAGCCTCAGATACGCAGTATTTT. The encoded protein is CSVAGLASDTQYF.

The chain is built from TRBV11-2 and TRBJ2-1; D might be TRBD1 or TRBD2, each matching 6 bases. This CDR3 has 15 amino acids. Germline V CDR1 and CDR2: SGHAT, FQNNGV. With 5 bases removed from V and 2 bases from J, the gap between germline ends came to 13 bases. CDR3 nucleotides: TGTGCCAGCAGCCCCGAGGGGGGAGCCTACAATGAGCAGTTCTTC. Residues: CASSPEGGAYNEQFF. The full variable domain, with the rest looked up from reference TRBV11-2 and TRBJ2-1, is EAGVAQSPRYKIIEKRQSVAFWCNPISGHATLYWYQQILGQGPKLLIQFQNNGVVDDSQLPKDRFSAERLKGVDSTLKIQPAKLEDSAVYLCASSPEGGAYNEQFFGPGTRLTVL.

The chain combines TRBV21-1 with TRBJ2-7; TRBD2 is taken as the D call from the table, unchecked against the DNA. TRBV21-1 is shown as a pseudogene. The CDR3 totals 17 residues. CDR3 residues: CASSIQRGGQKAREQYF. CDR3 bases: TGTGCCAGCAGCATCCAGCGGGGGGGCCAAAAGGCTCGGGAGCAGTACTTC.

The chain has TRBV6-6 and TRBJ2-5; the D is unclear. The germline V gene encodes CDR1 MNHNY and CDR2 SVGAGI (reference sequence). The CDR3 contains 13 residues. Trimming took 8 bases from V and 1 from J, leaving 11 bases between them. The DNA of the CDR3 is TGTGCCAGCTGCAGAACCACCCAAGAGACCCAGTACTTC. Its translation: CASCRTTQETQYF.

The chain carries TRBV30 and TRBJ1-2, with TRBD1 as a possible D gene (6 bases). The CDR3 is made up of 13 amino acids. Trimming left V 3 bases short and J 3 bases short, with 11 bases between. Germline-derived CDR1 and CDR2 are GTSNPN and SVGIG (reference sequence). CDR3 in amino acids: CAWSPGAHYGYTF. CDR3 coding DNA: TGTGCCTGGAGCCCGGGGGCCCACTATGGCTACACCTTC.

The chain uses TRBV7-9 and TRBJ1-2; 7 bases map to TRBD1. CDR1 and CDR2 (germline): SEHNR, FQNEAQ (reference sequence). Trimming cost V 5 bases and J 3 bases; bases outside gene matches: 6. The length of the CDR3 is 14 residues. The CDR3 spells CASSGSGTDYGYTF. In DNA, the CDR3 is TGTGCCAGCAGCGGATCCGGGACAGACTATGGCTACACCTTC.

About this clone: A junction boundary mismatches the germline segment, possibly from a read error. Written as DNA, the CDR3 is TGCAGCGTTGAAGTTACGGAGAACACTGAAACTTTCTTT. Its translation: CSVEVTENTETFF. V gene TRBV29-1 combines with J gene TRBJ1-1; no definite D call. Germline loops: CDR1 SQVTM, CDR2 ANQGSEA. The CDR3 is 13 residues long.

The chain is built from TRBV29-1 and TRBJ2-1; a weak D match, TRBD1 (5 bases). The CDR3 is 13 residues long. V was pared by 5 bases and J by 0 bases, with 8 bases between. Per germline, CDR1 SQVTM and CDR2 ANQGSEA. CDR3 in amino acids: CSVRQGSYNEQFF. The CDR3, as DNA: TGCAGCGTTCGTCAGGGCTCCTACAATGAGCAGTTCTTC.

The chain links TRBV30 to TRBJ2-7; the D gene is possibly TRBD1 (6 bases). The V end was cut by 4 bases, the J end by 3 bases, with 10 bases between. This CDR3 region has 12 residues. Looked up from germline, CDR1 is GTSNPN and CDR2 is SVGIG (reference sequence). This CDR3 reads CAWTGEVYEQYF. CDR3 coding DNA: TGTGCCTGGACAGGGGAAGTCTACGAGCAGTACTTC.

The rearrangement links TRBV29-1 to TRBJ2-5, with no clear D. The V end lost 2 bases, the J end lost 3 bases, and 10 bases lay between the germline ends. CDR3 length: 13 amino acids. Germline CDR1 is SQVTM and CDR2 is ANQGSEA. The CDR3 protein is CSVERMVKETQYF. Written as DNA, the CDR3 is TGCAGCGTTGAACGCATGGTCAAAGAGACCCAGTACTTC.